This record covers a single T cell receptor (beta chain). This record belongs to a study of blood T cell repertoires in COVID-19. Study context: PBMCs, B-cell-depleted T cells, or T cells were the source of the cDNA or gDNA that made up the material.

Original handling: Researchers report that nucleated cell counts were estimated from reference gene primer amplification. Clones were read by immunoSEQ multiplex PCR, and TCRdb kept only the in-frame ones, dropping some. V, J and clone size reflect that table, while D and trimming were determined from the DNA. The sample consists of tens of thousands of clones, over 75% of them appearing once. The CDR3 has 14 residues. Germline V gene lookup returns CDR1 SGHRS and CDR2 YFSETQ. Trimming removed 2 bases from V and 5 bases from J; junction bases left unmatched: 5. Sequenced input: peripheral blood. The chain has TRBV5-1 and TRBJ2-7; 9 nucleotides match TRBD1. This TCR was recovered from a human donor in a cohort sampled during active COVID-19. The donor label of this sample is uncertain. The DNA of the CDR3 is TGCGCCAGCAGCTTAGGACAGGGGTATAACGAGCAGTACTTC. The encoded protein is CASSLGQGYNEQYF.